Shown below are 7 T cell receptor beta chains from a single sample sequenced in a study of metastatic and nonmetastatic thyroid tumors. None of the patients had undergone any treatment ahead of thyroid surgery. TCRdb ran MiXCR on the PCR reads. The sample lists around 17,000 clones, about 27% occurring once. Sequencing was carried out using tumor tissue. The source of these receptors is a female donor with papillary thyroid cancer or a benign thyroid nodule (not recorded which). Some clones in this sample may be carry-over from other donors' samples.

By share, this clone counts as medium-sized. The chain is built from TRBV6-5 and TRBJ1-3; the D is unclear. This CDR3 is built from 13 residues. Trimming pared 2 bases from V and 4 bases from J, leaving 6 bases between. Germline lookup yields CDR1 MNHEY and CDR2 SVGAGI. The CDR3 is CASSYRNGNTIYF. The CDR3 nucleotides are TGTGCCAGCAGTTACAGGAACGGAAACACCATATATTTT.

The rearrangement joins TRBV5-1 to TRBJ2-5; 8 positions agree with TRBD2. After removal of 4 bases from V and 5 bases from J, the junction contained 4 bases not matched to a gene. The CDR3 is 13 amino acids. In germline, CDR1 is SGHRS, CDR2 YFSETQ. CDR3 in DNA: TGCGCCAGCAGCGGGGCTAGCGGGGAGACCCAGTACTTC. It translates to CASSGASGETQYF.

This clone was recorded a few times. This specimen includes other DNA sequences encoding the same CDR3. The chain couples TRBV2 to TRBJ2-5; D may correspond to TRBD1 or TRBD2 (5 bases each). CDR1 and CDR2 from the germline V gene are SNHLY and FYNNEI. The V gene lost 4 bases and the J gene lost 1 base, with 10 bases spanning the gap. This CDR3 is 14 amino acids long. The CDR3 sequence: CASSGGPLQETQYF. CDR3 DNA sequence: TGTGCCAGCAGTGGGGGACCTCTCCAAGAGACCCAGTACTTC.

V usage is TRBV7-8 and J usage is TRBJ2-7; D not certain. The ends were cut back, 5 bases at V and 5 bases at J, with 22 bases in the middle. Germline-derived CDR1 and CDR2 are SGHVS and FQNEAQ. The CDR3 contains 16 residues. The CDR3 nucleotides read TGTGCCAGCAGCCTCGATCTGGGGAAAGGGCGACACGAGCAGTACTTC. Its protein is CASSLDLGKGRHEQYF.

Details on this clone: This may arise from a read error, as a much more abundant clone is one base away. Other DNA sequences from this sample encode an identical CDR3 as well. This chain links TRBV6-1 with TRBJ2-1, with D maybe TRBD2 (6 bases). Germline V CDR1 and CDR2: MNHNS, SASEGT. The CDR3 length is 12 residues. Trimming removed 9 bases at V and 6 bases at J, with 12 bases between. The CDR3 protein is CASSGSFNEQFF. As DNA, the CDR3 is TGTGCCAGTAGCGGTAGTTTCAATGAGCAGTTCTTC.

Ten or more counts support this clone. The genes are TRBV11-2 and TRBJ2-3; TRBD1 agrees at 8 bases. V lost 2 bases to trimming and J lost 3 bases; unmatched junction nucleotides: 7. Germline loops: CDR1 SGHAT, CDR2 FQNNGV. The CDR3 extends over 16 amino acids. Written as DNA, the CDR3 is TGTGCCAGCAGCTTACTTTCAGGGGGCTGGACAGATACGCAGTATTTT. Its protein product is CASSLLSGGWTDTQYF.

The chain is built from TRBV3-1 and TRBJ1-5; TRBD1 aligns across 7 bases. This CDR3 is built from 14 residues. Germline trimming cut 4 bases from V and 7 bases from J; bases unmatched to any gene: 7. Germline V gene sequence: CDR1 LGHDT, CDR2 YNNKEL (reference sequence). This CDR3 reads CASSLQGTGQPQHF. CDR3 in DNA: TGTGCCAGCAGCCTACAGGGGACGGGCCAGCCCCAGCATTTT.